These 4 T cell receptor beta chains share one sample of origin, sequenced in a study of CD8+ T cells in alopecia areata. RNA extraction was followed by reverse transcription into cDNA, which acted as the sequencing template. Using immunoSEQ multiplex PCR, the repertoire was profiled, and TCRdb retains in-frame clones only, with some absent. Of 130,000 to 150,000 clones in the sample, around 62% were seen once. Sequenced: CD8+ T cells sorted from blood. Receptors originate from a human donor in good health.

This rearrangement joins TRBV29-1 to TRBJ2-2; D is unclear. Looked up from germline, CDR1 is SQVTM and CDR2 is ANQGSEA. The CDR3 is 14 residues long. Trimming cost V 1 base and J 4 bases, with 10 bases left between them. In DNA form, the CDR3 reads TGCAGCGTTGAAGTCCTTTTGGGCACCGGGGAGCTGTTTTTT. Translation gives CSVEVLLGTGELFF.

The CDR3 loop reads CSVVKGYNEQFF. CDR3 DNA: TGCAGCGTTGTGAAGGGATACAATGAGCAGTTCTTC. V is TRBV29-1 and J is TRBJ2-1, with unresolved D. Trimming pared 4 bases from V and 4 bases from J, leaving 8 bases between. The CDR3 is made up of 12 amino acids. Germline lookup yields CDR1 SQVTM and CDR2 ANQGSEA.

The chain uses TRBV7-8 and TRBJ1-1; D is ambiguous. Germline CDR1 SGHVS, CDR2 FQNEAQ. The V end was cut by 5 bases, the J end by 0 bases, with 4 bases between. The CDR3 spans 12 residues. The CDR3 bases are TGTGCCAGCAGCCCTATGAACACTGAAGCTTTCTTT. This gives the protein CASSPMNTEAFF.

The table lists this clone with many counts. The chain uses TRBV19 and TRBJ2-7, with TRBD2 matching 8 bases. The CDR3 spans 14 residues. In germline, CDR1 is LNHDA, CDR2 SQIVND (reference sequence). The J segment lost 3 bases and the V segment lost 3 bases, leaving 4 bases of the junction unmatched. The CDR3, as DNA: TGTGCCAGTAGTATCGCGGGAGGATACTACGAGCAGTACTTC. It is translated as CASSIAGGYYEQYF.